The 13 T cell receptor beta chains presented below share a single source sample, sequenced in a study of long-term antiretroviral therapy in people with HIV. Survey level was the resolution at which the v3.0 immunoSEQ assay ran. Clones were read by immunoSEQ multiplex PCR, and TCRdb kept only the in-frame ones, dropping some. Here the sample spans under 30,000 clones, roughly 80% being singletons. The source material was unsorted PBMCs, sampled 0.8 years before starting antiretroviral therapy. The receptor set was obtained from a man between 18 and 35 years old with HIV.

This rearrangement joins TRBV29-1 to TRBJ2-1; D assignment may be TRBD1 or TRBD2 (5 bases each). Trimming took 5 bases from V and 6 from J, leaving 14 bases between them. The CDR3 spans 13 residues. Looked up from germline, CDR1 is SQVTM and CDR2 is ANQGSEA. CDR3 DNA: TGCAGCGTTTGGTTGGGGGTCAGCAATGAGCAGTTCTTC. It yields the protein CSVWLGVSNEQFF.

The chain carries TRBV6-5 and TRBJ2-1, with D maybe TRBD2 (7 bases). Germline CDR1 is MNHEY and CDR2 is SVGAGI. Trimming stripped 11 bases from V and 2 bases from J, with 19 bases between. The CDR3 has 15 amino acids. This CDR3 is CARRGGRVPYNEQFF. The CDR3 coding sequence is TGTGCCCGGAGGGGGGGGAGGGTCCCCTACAATGAGCAGTTCTTC.

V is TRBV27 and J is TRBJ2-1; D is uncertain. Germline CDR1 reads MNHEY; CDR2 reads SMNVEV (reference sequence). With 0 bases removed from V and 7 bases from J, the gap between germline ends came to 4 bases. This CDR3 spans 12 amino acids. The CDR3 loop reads CASSLSGNEQFF. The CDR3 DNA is TGTGCCAGCAGTTTATCGGGGAATGAGCAGTTCTTC.

The CDR3 loop is CAISGRTGDSYEQYF. CDR3 nucleotides: TGTGCCATCTCGGGAAGGACAGGGGACTCCTACGAGCAGTACTTC. The rearrangement links TRBV10-3 to TRBJ2-7; TRBD1 matches at 9 bases. The CDR3 extends over 15 amino acids. Germline V gene data show CDR1 as ENHRY and CDR2 as SYGVKD. J was trimmed by 0 bases and V by 8 bases; bases with no gene match: 8.

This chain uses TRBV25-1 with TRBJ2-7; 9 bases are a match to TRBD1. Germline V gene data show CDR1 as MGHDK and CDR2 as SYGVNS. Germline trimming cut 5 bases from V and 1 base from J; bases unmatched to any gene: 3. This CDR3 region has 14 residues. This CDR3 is CASSLQGASYEQYF. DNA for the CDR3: TGTGCCAGCAGTTTACAGGGGGCTTCCTACGAGCAGTACTTC.

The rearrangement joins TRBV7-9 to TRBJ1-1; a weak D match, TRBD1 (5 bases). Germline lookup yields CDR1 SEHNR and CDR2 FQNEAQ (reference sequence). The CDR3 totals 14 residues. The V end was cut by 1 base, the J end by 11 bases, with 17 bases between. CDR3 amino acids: CASSLVGADLRAFF. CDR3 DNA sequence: TGTGCCAGCAGCTTAGTAGGGGCAGACCTAAGGGCTTTCTTT.

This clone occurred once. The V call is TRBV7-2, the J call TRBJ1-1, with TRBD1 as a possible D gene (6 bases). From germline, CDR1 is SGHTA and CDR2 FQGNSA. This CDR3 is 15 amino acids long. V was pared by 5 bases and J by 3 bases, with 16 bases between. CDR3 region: CASSLTGGGHTEAFF. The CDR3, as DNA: TGTGCCAGCAGCCTCACGGGGGGGGGCCACACTGAAGCTTTCTTT.

The CDR3 nucleotides are TGTGCCAGCTCACCTACTGTCTTACGGACAGGGGGAACCTACGAGCAGTACTTC. Protein sequence: CASSPTVLRTGGTYEQYF. This chain links TRBV18 with TRBJ2-7; TRBD1 aligns across 10 bases. This CDR3 is 18 amino acids long. V lost 3 bases, J lost 2 bases, and 13 bases stayed unmatched. In germline, CDR1 is KGHSH, CDR2 LQKENI. Filled out from reference TRBV18 and TRBJ2-7, the complete variable domain reads NAGVMQNPRHLVRRRGQEARLRCSPMKGHSHVYWYRQLPEEGLKFMVYLQKENIIDESGMPKERFSAEFPKEGPSILRIQQVVRGDSAAYFCASSPTVLRTGGTYEQYFGPGTRLTVT.

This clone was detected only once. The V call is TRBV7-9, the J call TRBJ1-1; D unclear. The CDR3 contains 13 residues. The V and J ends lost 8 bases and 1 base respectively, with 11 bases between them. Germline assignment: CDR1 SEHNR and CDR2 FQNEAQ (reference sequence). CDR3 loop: CASQGIGNTEAFF. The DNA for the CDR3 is TGTGCCAGCCAAGGGATAGGGAACACTGAAGCTTTCTTT.

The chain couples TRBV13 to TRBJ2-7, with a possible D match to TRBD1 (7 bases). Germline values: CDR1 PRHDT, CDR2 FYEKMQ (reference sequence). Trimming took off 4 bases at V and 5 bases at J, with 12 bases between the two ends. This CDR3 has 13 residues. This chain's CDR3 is CASSSTGEDEQYF. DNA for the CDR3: TGTGCCAGCAGCTCCACAGGGGAGGACGAGCAGTACTTC.

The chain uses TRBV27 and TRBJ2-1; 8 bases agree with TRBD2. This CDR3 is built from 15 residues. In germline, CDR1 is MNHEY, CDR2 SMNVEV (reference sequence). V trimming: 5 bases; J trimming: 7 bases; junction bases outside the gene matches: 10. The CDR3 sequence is CASSPAGGGWNEQFF. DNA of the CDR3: TGTGCCAGCAGTCCCGCGGGAGGAGGGTGGAATGAGCAGTTCTTC.

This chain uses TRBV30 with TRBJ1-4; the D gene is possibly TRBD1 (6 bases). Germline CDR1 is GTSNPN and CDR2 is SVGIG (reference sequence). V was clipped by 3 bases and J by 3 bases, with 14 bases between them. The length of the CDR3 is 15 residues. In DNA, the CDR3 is TGTGCCTGGAGCTCCGGGGGCCGAGCTAATGAAAAACTGTTTTTT. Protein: CAWSSGGRANEKLFF. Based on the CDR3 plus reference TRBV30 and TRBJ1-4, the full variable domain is SQTIHQWPATLVQPVGSPLSLECTVEGTSNPNLYWYRQAAGRGLQLLFYSVGIGQISSEVPQNLSASRPQDRQFILSSKKLLLSDSGFYLCAWSSGGRANEKLFFGSGTQLSVL.

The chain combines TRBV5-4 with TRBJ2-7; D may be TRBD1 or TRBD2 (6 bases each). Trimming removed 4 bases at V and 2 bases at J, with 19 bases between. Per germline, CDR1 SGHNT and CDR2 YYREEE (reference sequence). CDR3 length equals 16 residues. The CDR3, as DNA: TGTGCCAGCAGCCCGGGGGCAGGACTGGATGCCTACGAGCAGTACTTC. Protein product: CASSPGAGLDAYEQYF.